Reported below is one T cell receptor beta chain. Its antigen has not been determined. Nothing much larger sits one base from this clone, and base qualities are not available. The immunoSEQ Assay was the method used to sequence TCRbeta CDR3 regions. After extraction, genomic DNA underwent amplification by bias-controlled multiplex PCR, followed by high-throughput sequencing. The source study handled its data this way. To quantify the absolute abundance of every unique TCRbeta CDR3 region, sequences were collapsed and filtered. Usable DNA was measured by amplifying reference genes present in all nucleated cells, and TCRbeta template counts were normalized to that usable DNA to estimate T cell fraction. Repertoire TCRs were annotated as SARS-CoV-2-specific when V gene, CDR3 amino acid sequence and J gene were exactly matched to a known reactive TCR set. MIRA supplied the reference SARS-CoV-2 TCR set, which was filtered for enrichment in COVID-19-positive ImmuneCODE repertoires so that public or cross-reactive TCRs were removed. Using the MIRA antigens, annotated TCRs were further analysed by specific ORF or by position within an ORF. Depth was the summed frequency of annotated unique rearrangements, while breadth was defined as annotated unique rearrangements over total unique productive rearrangements. TCR breadth was compared between groups using two-sided Wilcoxon rank-sum tests. Sourced from immuneACCESS, this table was stored by TCRdb with only in-frame sequences that have V and J called. A share of the clones is absent; for the studies checked, an unresolved V gene accounts for under half, and the remainder has no known explanation. The D gene and trimming were derived from the DNA, and the V and J assignments and clone size from that table. For this sample there are hundreds of thousands of clones; less than 90% appear just once. The ten biggest clones cover around 5.8% of the sample.

V is pruned by 3 bases and J by 6 bases, leaving 3 bases of the junction without a gene match. CDR1 and CDR2 are drawn from the germline V gene (reference sequence): GTSNPN, SVGIG. From the cysteine up to the phenylalanine, the CDR3 has a length of 12 residues. This entry keeps only the CDR3 DNA: 36 bases, framed from base 1. What this sample's treatment or condition label stands for: approximately 18 received Ad26.COV2.S at low or high dose, single or two shots; roughly 5 received placebo; per-sample allocation not given. For vaccine and placebo recipients, repertoires were sequenced using samples collected on day 63 after the first injection. Cohort 1b enrolled about two dozen adults aged 18-55 years at a single site in Boston, USA, between 29 July and 7 August 2020. Ad26.COV2.S was a replication-incompetent adenovirus type 26 vector expressing a prefusion-stabilized SARS-CoV-2 spike protein from the original Wuhan strain.

These data belong to a study of Ad26.COV2.S vaccination and SARS-CoV-2 variants (dated by TCRdb to the early 2020s). In the study overall: Donors in the vaccine arm were drawn from COV1001, a phase I-IIa trial of Ad26.COV2.S in healthy adults that was multicentre, randomized, double-blind and placebo-controlled. Throughout the experiments and outcome assessment, investigators stayed blinded to trial group allocation. TCRbeta repertoire sequencing was used to assess the specificity and breadth of SARS-CoV-2-reactive T cell receptors after Ad26.COV2.S vaccination. Ad26.COV2.S was administered intramuscularly at a dose of 5x10^10 or 1x10^11 viral particles, either as one shot or as two shots given 56 days apart. Participants in the trial were split at random into five groups of five each, receiving low-dose or high-dose Ad26.COV2.S once or twice, or else placebo on both occasions. The TCR-sequenced set comprised approximately 32 samples: some 20 Ad26.COV2.S vaccine recipients, 5 placebo recipients and 8 SARS-CoV-2 convalescent individuals.

Study-wide conclusions, independent of this receptor: Comparable non-spike TCR breadth was observed between vaccine and placebo recipients, consistent with only spike being contained in the vaccine. The authors noted that the TCR breadth and depth analyses may have underestimated total T cell responses. The study was not powered to compare responses between vaccine doses or regimens. Ad26.COV2.S recipients had higher spike-specific TCR breadth than placebo recipients (P = 0.0014). After vaccination, spike-specific CD8+ and CD4+ T cell responses were reported to show substantial breadth.

The receptor comes from a person aged 18-65 years who received the Ad26.COV2.S COVID-19 vaccine or a placebo. The receptor chain draws on TRBV30 and TRBJ2-3; 7 central nucleotides agree with TRBD1. Sequencing used peripheral blood, obtained in a trial of Ad26.COV2.S vaccine versus placebo. The CDR3 loop reads CAWSQQGDTQYF. Read as DNA, the sequence is TGTGCCTGGAGCCAACAGGGGGATACGCAGTATTTT.